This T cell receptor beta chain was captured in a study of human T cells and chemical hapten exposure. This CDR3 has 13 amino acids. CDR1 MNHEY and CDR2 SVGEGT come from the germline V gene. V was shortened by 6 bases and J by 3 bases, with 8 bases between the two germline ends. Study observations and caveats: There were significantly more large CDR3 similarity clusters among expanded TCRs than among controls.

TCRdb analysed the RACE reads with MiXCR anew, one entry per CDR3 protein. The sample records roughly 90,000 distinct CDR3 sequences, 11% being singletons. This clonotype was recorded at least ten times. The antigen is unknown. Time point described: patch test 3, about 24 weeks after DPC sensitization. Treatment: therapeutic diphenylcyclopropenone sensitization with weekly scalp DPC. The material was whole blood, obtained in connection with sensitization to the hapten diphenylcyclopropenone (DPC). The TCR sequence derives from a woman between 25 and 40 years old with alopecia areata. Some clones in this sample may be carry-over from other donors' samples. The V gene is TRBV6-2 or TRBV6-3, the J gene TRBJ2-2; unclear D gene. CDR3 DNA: TGTGCCAGCAGCCCAGGTGACACCGGGGAGCTGTTTTTT. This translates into CASSPGDTGELFF.